This T cell receptor beta chain was documented in a study of blood T cell repertoires in COVID-19. This CDR3 has 21 residues. V was shortened by 0 bases and J by 6 bases, with 30 bases between the two germline ends. Germline CDR1 and CDR2: SGHRS and YFSETQ. Assay used: immunoSEQ multiplex PCR; TCRdb lists only in-frame clones, some missing. The table lists 120,000 to 150,000 clones, more than 75% of them singletons. The V gene is TRBV5-1, the J gene TRBJ2-2; D may be TRBD1 (7 bases). The sample was peripheral blood. This sequence was found in a man aged 55 to 70 with acute or convalescent COVID-19. This CDR3 reads CASSLEGQTRGTVFSAGELFF. In DNA, the CDR3 is TGCGCCAGCAGCTTGGAGGGACAGACTCGTGGGACTGTCTTTAGCGCCGGGGAGCTGTTTTTT.